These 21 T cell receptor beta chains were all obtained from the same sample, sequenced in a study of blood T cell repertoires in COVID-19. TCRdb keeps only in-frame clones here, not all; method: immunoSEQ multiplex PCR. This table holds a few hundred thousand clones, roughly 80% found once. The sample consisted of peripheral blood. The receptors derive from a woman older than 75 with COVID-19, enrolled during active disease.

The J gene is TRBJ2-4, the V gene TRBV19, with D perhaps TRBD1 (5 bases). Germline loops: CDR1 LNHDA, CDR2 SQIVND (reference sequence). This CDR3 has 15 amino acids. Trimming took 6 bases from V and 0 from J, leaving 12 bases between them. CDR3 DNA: TGTGCCAGTAGCGGCAGGGCCCTAGCCAAAAACATTCAGTACTTC. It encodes CASSGRALAKNIQYF.

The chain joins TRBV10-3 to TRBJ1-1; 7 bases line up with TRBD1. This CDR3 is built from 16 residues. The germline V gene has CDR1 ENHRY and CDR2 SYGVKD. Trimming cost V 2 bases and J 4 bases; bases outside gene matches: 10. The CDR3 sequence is CAISETPDRVGTEAFF. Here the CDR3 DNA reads TGTGCCATCAGTGAGACCCCAGACAGGGTTGGCACTGAAGCTTTCTTT.

The CDR3 bases are TGTGCCACCTGCAGGAGGCAGACAGATACGCAGTATTTT. Protein: CATCRRQTDTQYF. The V call is TRBV5-4, the J call TRBJ2-3, with a tentative D call TRBD2 (5 bases). V lost 9 bases to trimming and J lost 3 bases, with 14 bases between them. This CDR3 is built from 13 residues. Germline V gives CDR1 SGHNT, CDR2 YYREEE (reference sequence).

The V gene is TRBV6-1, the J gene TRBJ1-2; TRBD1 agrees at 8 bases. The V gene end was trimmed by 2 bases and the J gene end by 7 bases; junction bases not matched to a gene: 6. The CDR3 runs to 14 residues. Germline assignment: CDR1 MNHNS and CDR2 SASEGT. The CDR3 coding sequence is TGTGCCAGCAGTGAACTGACAGGGGATCGTGGCTACACCTTC. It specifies CASSELTGDRGYTF.

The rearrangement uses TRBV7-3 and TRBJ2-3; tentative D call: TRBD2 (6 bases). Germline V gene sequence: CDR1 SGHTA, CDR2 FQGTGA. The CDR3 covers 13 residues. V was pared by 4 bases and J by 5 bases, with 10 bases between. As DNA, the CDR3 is TGTGCCAGCAGCTCGGGACTTTTAGATACGCAGTATTTT. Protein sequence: CASSSGLLDTQYF.

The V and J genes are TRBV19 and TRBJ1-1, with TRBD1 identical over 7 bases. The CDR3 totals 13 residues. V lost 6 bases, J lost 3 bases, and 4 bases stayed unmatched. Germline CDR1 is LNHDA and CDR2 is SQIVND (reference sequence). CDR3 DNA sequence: TGTGCCAGTAGGGACAGGACCGACACTGAAGCTTTCTTT. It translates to CASRDRTDTEAFF.

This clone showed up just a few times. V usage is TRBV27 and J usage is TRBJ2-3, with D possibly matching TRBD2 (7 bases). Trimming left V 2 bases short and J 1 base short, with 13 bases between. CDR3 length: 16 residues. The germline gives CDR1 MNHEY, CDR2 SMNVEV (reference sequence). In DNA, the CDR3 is TGTGCCAGCAGTTTAGGAAGGGGGGGCCGCACAGATACGCAGTATTTT. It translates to CASSLGRGGRTDTQYF.

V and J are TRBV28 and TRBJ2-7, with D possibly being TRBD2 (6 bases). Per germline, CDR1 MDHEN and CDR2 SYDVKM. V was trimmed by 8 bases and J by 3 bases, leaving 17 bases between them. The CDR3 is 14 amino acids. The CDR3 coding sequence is TGTGCCAGCTCGGGTCGCGGGATCGACTACGAGCAGTACTTC. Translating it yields CASSGRGIDYEQYF. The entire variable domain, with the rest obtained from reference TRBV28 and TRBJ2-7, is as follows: DVKVTQSSRYLVKRTGEKVFLECVQDMDHENMFWYRQDPGLGLRLIYFSYDVKMKEKGDIPEGYSVSREKKERFSLILESASTNQTSMYLCASSGRGIDYEQYFGPGTRLTVT.

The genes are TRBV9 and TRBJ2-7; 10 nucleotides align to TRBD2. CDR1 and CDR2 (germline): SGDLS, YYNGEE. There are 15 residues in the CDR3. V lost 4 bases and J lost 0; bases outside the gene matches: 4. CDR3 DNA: TGTGCCAGCAGCATCGGGACTAGCGACTCCTACGAGCAGTACTTC. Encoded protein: CASSIGTSDSYEQYF.

The CDR3 sequence is CASSSGQGVLDGYTF. CDR3 DNA: TGTGCCAGCAGCTCAGGACAGGGGGTTCTTGATGGCTACACCTTC. The chain links TRBV6-5 to TRBJ1-2; TRBD1 agrees at 10 bases. In germline, CDR1 is MNHEY, CDR2 SVGAGI. With V trimmed by 6 bases and J by 6 bases, 10 bases remained unmatched. This CDR3 spans 15 amino acids.

The CDR3 sequence is CASSPGTGGISPLHF. In DNA form, the CDR3 reads TGTGCCAGCAGCCCTGGAACAGGGGGAATTTCACCCCTCCACTTT. This chain joins TRBV7-9 and TRBJ1-6; TRBD1 matches 8 bases. J was trimmed by 9 bases and V by 5 bases; bases with no gene match: 9. The CDR3 has 15 residues. From germline, CDR1 is SEHNR and CDR2 FQNEAQ (reference sequence).

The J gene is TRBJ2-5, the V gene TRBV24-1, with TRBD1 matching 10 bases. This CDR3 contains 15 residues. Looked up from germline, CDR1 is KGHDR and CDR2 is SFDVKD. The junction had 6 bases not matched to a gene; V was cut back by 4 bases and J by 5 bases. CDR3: CATSEAGTGEETQYF. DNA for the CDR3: TGTGCCACCAGTGAGGCCGGGACAGGGGAGGAGACCCAGTACTTC.

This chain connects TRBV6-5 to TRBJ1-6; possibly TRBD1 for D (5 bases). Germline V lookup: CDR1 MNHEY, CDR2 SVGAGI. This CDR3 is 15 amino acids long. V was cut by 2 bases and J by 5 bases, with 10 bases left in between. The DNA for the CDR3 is TGTGCCAGCAGTTACGGGGCAGTGGATAATTCACCCCTCCACTTT. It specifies CASSYGAVDNSPLHF.

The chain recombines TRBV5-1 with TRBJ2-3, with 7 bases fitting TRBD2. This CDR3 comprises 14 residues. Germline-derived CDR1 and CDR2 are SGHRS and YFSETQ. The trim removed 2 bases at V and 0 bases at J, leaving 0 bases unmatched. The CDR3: CASSLAGSTDTQYF. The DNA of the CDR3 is TGCGCCAGCAGCTTAGCGGGGAGCACAGATACGCAGTATTTT.

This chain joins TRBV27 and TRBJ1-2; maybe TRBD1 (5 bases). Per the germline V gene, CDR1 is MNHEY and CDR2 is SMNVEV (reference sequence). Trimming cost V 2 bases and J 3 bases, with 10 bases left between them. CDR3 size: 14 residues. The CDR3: CASSLQGPHYGYTF. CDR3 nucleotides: TGTGCCAGCAGTTTACAGGGCCCCCACTATGGCTACACCTTC.

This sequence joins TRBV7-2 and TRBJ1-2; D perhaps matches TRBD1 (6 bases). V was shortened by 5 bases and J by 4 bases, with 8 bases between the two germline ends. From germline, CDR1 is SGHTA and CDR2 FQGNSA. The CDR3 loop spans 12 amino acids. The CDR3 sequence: CASSPGAYGYTF. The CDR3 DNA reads TGTGCCAGCAGCCCAGGGGCCTATGGCTACACCTTC.

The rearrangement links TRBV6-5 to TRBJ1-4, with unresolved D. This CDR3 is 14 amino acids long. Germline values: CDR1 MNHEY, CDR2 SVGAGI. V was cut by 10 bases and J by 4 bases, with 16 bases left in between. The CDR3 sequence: CATIGSKDNEKLFF. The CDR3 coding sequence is TGTGCCACCATCGGGTCGAAAGATAATGAAAAACTGTTTTTT.

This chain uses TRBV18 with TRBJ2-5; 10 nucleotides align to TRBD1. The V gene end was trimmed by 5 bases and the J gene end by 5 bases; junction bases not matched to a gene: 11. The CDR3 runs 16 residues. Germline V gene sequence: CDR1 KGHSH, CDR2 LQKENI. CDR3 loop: CASSISRGQGPETQYF. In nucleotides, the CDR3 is TGTGCCAGCTCAATATCCCGGGGACAGGGGCCCGAGACCCAGTACTTC.

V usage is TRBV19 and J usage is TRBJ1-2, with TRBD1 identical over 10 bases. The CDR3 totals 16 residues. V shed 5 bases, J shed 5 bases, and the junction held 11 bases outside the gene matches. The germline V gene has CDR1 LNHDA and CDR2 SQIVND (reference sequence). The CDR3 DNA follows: TGTGCCAGTAGTTCCCGGGACAGGGGAGATTGGTATGGCTACACCTTC. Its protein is CASSSRDRGDWYGYTF.

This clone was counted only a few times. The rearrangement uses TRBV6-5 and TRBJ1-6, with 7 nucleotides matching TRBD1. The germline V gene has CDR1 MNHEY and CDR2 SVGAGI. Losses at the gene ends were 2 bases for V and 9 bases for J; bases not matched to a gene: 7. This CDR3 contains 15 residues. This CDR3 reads CASSYLDRVGSPLHF. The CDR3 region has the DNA TGTGCCAGCAGTTACCTCGACAGGGTTGGTTCACCCCTCCACTTT.

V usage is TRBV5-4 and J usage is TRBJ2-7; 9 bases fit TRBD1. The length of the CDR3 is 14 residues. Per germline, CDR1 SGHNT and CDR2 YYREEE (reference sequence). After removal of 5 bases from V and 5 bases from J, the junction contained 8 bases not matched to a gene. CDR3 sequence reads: CASSPTGGGNEQYF. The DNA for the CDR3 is TGTGCCAGCAGTCCGACAGGGGGTGGCAACGAGCAGTACTTC.